This T cell receptor (beta chain) was sequenced for a study of blood T cell repertoires in COVID-19. Here immunoSEQ multiplex PCR was the method, and the copy in TCRdb shows in-frame clones only, minus some. The profile covers 300,000 to 350,000 clones, with roughly 90% appearing a single time and about a tenth taken by the ten largest. Material for sequencing was PBMCs or T cells enriched from blood (not recorded which). This TCR was recovered from a woman aged 30 to 39 who had recovered from COVID-19.

The CDR3 region has the DNA TGTGCCAGTAGTATAGAACGGGGCACAGATACGCAGTATTTT. Protein: CASSIERGTDTQYF. This rearrangement joins TRBV19 to TRBJ2-3; D remains ambiguous. The germline V gene encodes CDR1 LNHDA and CDR2 SQIVND (reference sequence). The CDR3 is made up of 14 amino acids. The V end lost 0 bases, the J end lost 1 base, and 5 bases lay between the germline ends.